The 5 T cell receptor beta chains presented below share a single source sample, sequenced in a study of blood T cell repertoires in COVID-19. Data came from immunoSEQ multiplex PCR; TCRdb stores just in-frame clones and leaves some out. The sample has more than 130,000 clones, approximately 87% seen once. Specimen: peripheral blood. Source of these receptors: a woman between 40 and 50 years old with acute or convalescent COVID-19.

The chain couples TRBV7-3 to TRBJ2-5, with TRBD1 identical over 7 bases. V gave up 3 bases and J gave up 1 base; unmatched junction bases: 2. The CDR3 loop spans 14 amino acids. Germline V lookup: CDR1 SGHTA, CDR2 FQGTGA. The CDR3 coding sequence is TGTGCCAGCAGCTTGACAGGGCGCCAAGAGACCCAGTACTTC. Translation: CASSLTGRQETQYF.

This rearrangement joins TRBV29-1 to TRBJ1-1; 7 nucleotides line up with TRBD1. The CDR3 consists of 16 residues. Germline trimming cut 4 bases from V and 7 bases from J; bases unmatched to any gene: 18. Germline values: CDR1 SQVTM, CDR2 ANQGSEA. The CDR3 spells CSVVSGTETMNGEAFF. In DNA form, the CDR3 reads TGCAGCGTTGTGTCCGGGACAGAGACCATGAACGGTGAAGCTTTCTTT.

The V and J genes are TRBV7-6 and TRBJ2-3; 13 bases are a match to TRBD2. CDR3 length: 16 amino acids. Germline-derived CDR1 and CDR2 are SGHVS and FNYEAQ. J was trimmed by 3 bases and V by 4 bases; bases with no gene match: 4. This CDR3 is CASSSGLAGETDTQYF. The CDR3 DNA sequence: TGTGCCAGCAGCTCAGGACTAGCGGGAGAGACAGATACGCAGTATTTT.

This chain links TRBV20-1 with TRBJ2-3; D is possibly TRBD2 (6 bases). The CDR3 runs to 15 residues. V lost 3 bases to trimming and J lost 2 bases, with 15 bases between them. The germline gives CDR1 DFQATT, CDR2 SNEGSKA (reference sequence). CDR3 protein: CSASGTSPDTDTQYF. In DNA form, the CDR3 reads TGCAGTGCTAGTGGGACTTCCCCGGACACAGATACGCAGTATTTT.

CDR3 nucleotide sequence: TGTGCCAGCAGCTTAGGGGGACAGGGACTTATGGTGGATACGCAGTATTTT. Encoded protein: CASSLGGQGLMVDTQYF. V and J are TRBV13 and TRBJ2-3, with TRBD1 matching over 9 bases. Germline-derived CDR1 and CDR2 are PRHDT and FYEKMQ (reference sequence). The CDR3 has 17 amino acids. The J segment lost 6 bases and the V segment lost 0 bases, leaving 10 bases of the junction unmatched.